Listed below are T cell receptor beta chains from one sample, sequenced in a study of T-cell memory formation after mild COVID-19. Each CDR3 protein is one row after TCRdb ran MiXCR on the 5' RACE reads. The table shows approximately 250,000 distinct CDR3 sequences, with around 15% occurring only once. Sequenced material: PBMCs or a T cell subset sorted from them (not recorded which). The origin of the receptors is a man aged 18 to 29 who had mild COVID-19 (a few samples of this study predate the infection). Cell type and time point are not known. Both conserved end residues are part of each CDR3. A D gene is named only where the DNA matches it firmly. Expanded clones get a size class; other rows say once, few or many, or leave the size out.

few	NA	TRBV5-5	TRBJ2-7	TGTGCCAGCAGCTCCCGGGTCGCCTACGAGCAGTACTTC	CASSSRVAYEQYF
NA	NA	TRBV13	TRBJ1-2	TGTGCCAGCAGCCAATGGGGATTTAACTATGGCTACACCTTC	CASSQWGFNYGYTF
NA	NA	TRBV7-3	TRBJ2-1	TGTGCCAGCAGCTTGGAGGCGGCCTCCTACAATGAGCAGTTCTTC	CASSLEAASYNEQFF
few	TRBD1	TRBV14	TRBJ2-1	TGTGCCAGCAGCGGCCGGGACAGGAGATACAATGAGCAGTTCTTC	CASSGRDRRYNEQFF
NA	NA	TRBV19	TRBJ2-7	TGTGCCAGTAGTCGGACGGCCCCCTCCTACGAGCAGTACTTC	CASSRTAPSYEQYF
few	NA	TRBV27	TRBJ2-3	TGTGCCAGCAGTCCCGGCCGACTAGTTTCAGGCTATTTT	CASSPGRLVSGYF
few	TRBD1	TRBV11-2	TRBJ2-7	TGTGCCAGCAGCAAAAGACAGGGAAGCTCGGGCGAGCAGTACTTC	CASSKRQGSSGEQYF
few	TRBD1	TRBV5-1	TRBJ2-1	TGCGCCAGCAGTCTCCGGGACAGGGGCGGGGATGAGCAGTTCTTC	CASSLRDRGGDEQFF
NA	NA	TRBV5-1	TRBJ2-3	TGCGCCAGCAGCTTCGCGGAACGGGGAGATACGCAGTATTTT	CASSFAERGDTQYF
NA	TRBD2	TRBV7-8	TRBJ2-3	TGTGCCAGCAGCTTAGCCAGGGCTAGCGGTAGAACAGATACGCAGTATTTT	CASSLARASGRTDTQYF
few	TRBD1	TRBV7-2	TRBJ2-5	TGTGCCAGCAGCTCGACAGGGGGCCACTTTGAGACCCAGTACTTC	CASSSTGGHFETQYF
NA	NA	TRBV5-1	TRBJ1-5	TGCGCCAGCAGCGAGGGACGCCCCAATCAGCCCCAGCATTTT	CASSEGRPNQPQHF
NA	TRBD2	TRBV18	TRBJ2-1	TGTGCCAGCTCACCACCACTAGCGGGGGTTTCCCATGAGCAGTTCTTC	CASSPPLAGVSHEQFF
NA	TRBD1	TRBV12-3/TRBV12-4	TRBJ2-2	TGTGCCAGCAGGGGGGGACAGGTTCACACCGGGGAGCTGTTTTTT	CASRGGQVHTGELFF
NA	TRBD2	TRBV6-6	TRBJ2-5	TGTGCCAGCAGTTATCTAGCGGGGAGCCAAGAGACCCAGTACTTC	CASSYLAGSQETQYF
NA	NA	TRBV7-6	TRBJ1-1	TGTGCCAGCAGCCAACCCGGACCGGCTTTCTTT	CASSQPGPAFF
NA	TRBD2	TRBV6-5	TRBJ2-2	TGTGCCAGCAGTTTCCGGCTACTAGCGGGCGAGAACACCGGGGAGCTGTTTTTT	CASSFRLLAGENTGELFF
few	NA	TRBV6-5	TRBJ1-1	TGTGCCAGCAGCTCCCAGAGTATGGGTCGTGAAGCTTTCTTT	CASSSQSMGREAFF
few	TRBD1	TRBV4-1	TRBJ2-3	TGCGCCAGCACCGACAGGGGGCCCACGCAGTATTTT	CASTDRGPTQYF
few	TRBD1	TRBV19	TRBJ1-1	TGTGCCAGTAGGACCGGGACAGGACCCTTTGAAGCTTTCTTT	CASRTGTGPFEAFF
NA	NA	TRBV18	TRBJ2-1	TGTGCCAGCTCACCACTGGGGGTGCAGCAGTTCTTC	CASSPLGVQQFF
NA	TRBD1	TRBV6-6	TRBJ1-1	TGTGCCAGCAGTTACGGACAGGGGGCTTCCGAAGCTTTCTTT	CASSYGQGASEAFF
NA	TRBD2	TRBV12-3/TRBV12-4	TRBJ2-5	TGTGCCAGCAGCCTACTAGCGGGGGGCGCAGAGACCCAGTACTTC	CASSLLAGGAETQYF
few	NA	TRBV4-1	TRBJ2-1	TGCGCCAGCAGCCCCAGCCATGCGGGTTTTTACAATGAGCAGTTCTTC	CASSPSHAGFYNEQFF
few	NA	TRBV5-1	TRBJ2-3	TGCGCCAGCAGTTCTGCAAACGCGGCAGATACGCAGTATTTT	CASSSANAADTQYF
few	NA	TRBV5-6	TRBJ2-1	TGTGCCAGCAGCTCCACAGGGACGCAGTTCTTC	CASSSTGTQFF
few	TRBD2	TRBV6-2/TRBV6-3	TRBJ2-7	TGTGCCAGCGGGACTAGCGGTTCCTACGAGCAGTACTTC	CASGTSGSYEQYF
NA	NA	TRBV4-3	TRBJ2-3	TGCGCCAGCAGCTTGGGGGGAGACGGCACAGATACGCAGTATTTT	CASSLGGDGTDTQYF
NA	NA	TRBV29-1	TRBJ1-3	TGCAGCGTTGAAAAAGGGACTGGAAACACCATATATTTT	CSVEKGTGNTIYF
few	NA	TRBV5-1	TRBJ1-2	TGCGCCAGCAGCTTGACAGCAACCGATAACTATGGCTACACCTTC	CASSLTATDNYGYTF
NA	NA	TRBV5-1	TRBJ2-7	TGCGCCAGCAGCCCCGACGGGTCCGAGCAGTACTTC	CASSPDGSEQYF
NA	NA	TRBV20-1	TRBJ1-1	TGCAGTATCCAATTGGTCACTGAAGCTTTCTTT	CSIQLVTEAFF
few	NA	TRBV19	TRBJ2-3	TGTGCCAGTAGACCCCCGGGATCCTGGAGGTCGGATACGCAGTATTTT	CASRPPGSWRSDTQYF
NA	NA	TRBV10-1	TRBJ1-2	TGCGCCAGCAGTGAGGCCAGGGGATATGGCTACACCTTC	CASSEARGYGYTF
few	NA	TRBV12-3/TRBV12-4	TRBJ1-4	TGTGCCAGCAGTTTTAATGGTGAAAAACTGTTTTTT	CASSFNGEKLFF
few	NA	TRBV4-1	TRBJ1-5	TGCGCCAGCAGCCAATTTCTACCGGGAAATCAGCCCCAGCATTTT	CASSQFLPGNQPQHF
NA	NA	TRBV5-5	TRBJ1-4	TGTGCCAGCAGCAACGACGGCGGGGGAAAACTGTTTTTT	CASSNDGGGKLFF
few	NA	TRBV5-1	TRBJ2-3	TGCGCCAGCAGCTTAGACACCCCAGATACGCAGTATTTT	CASSLDTPDTQYF
few	NA	TRBV7-2	TRBJ1-1	TGTGCCAGCAGCCCCCCGGGGTGGACTGAAGCTTTCTTT	CASSPPGWTEAFF
NA	NA	TRBV30	TRBJ2-2	TGTGCCTGGAGTGTAGATGGGAACACCGGGGAGCTGTTTTTT	CAWSVDGNTGELFF
once	NA	TRBV5-1	TRBJ1-4	TGCGCCAGCACACGGGGGGAGACTAATGAAAAACTGTTTTTT	CASTRGETNEKLFF
few	NA	TRBV5-1	TRBJ2-1	TGCGCCAGCAGCTTGTATGGGCAGTACGATGAGCAGTTCTTC	CASSLYGQYDEQFF
few	TRBD2	TRBV20-1	TRBJ2-1	TGCAGTGCTAGGTCCGCCCGGGGGGGCAATTACGGTGAGCAGTTCTTC	CSARSARGGNYGEQFF
many	NA	TRBV5-1	TRBJ1-3	TGCGCCAGCAGCCCAGGCTACAGGCCTGCCTCTGGAAACACCATATATTTT	CASSPGYRPASGNTIYF
few	TRBD1	TRBV6-2/TRBV6-3	TRBJ2-6	TGTGCCAGCAGTTCCCAGGGGGCGCGCGGGGCCAACGTCCTGACTTTC	CASSSQGARGANVLTF
NA	NA	TRBV20-1	TRBJ1-5	TGCAGTGCTAGAGAGGGGGCGGCCTTCTTCAATCAGCCCCAGCATTTT	CSAREGAAFFNQPQHF
few	TRBD1	TRBV5-1	TRBJ2-1	TGCGCCAGCAGCACCCAGGGCAGGACAGGGGGTGGTGAGCAGTTCTTC	CASSTQGRTGGGEQFF
many	NA	TRBV5-1	TRBJ2-2	TGCGCCAGCAGCTTGGCCCCAGGGCTCACCGGGGAGCTGTTTTTT	CASSLAPGLTGELFF
few	TRBD2	TRBV23-1	TRBJ2-2	TGCGCCAGCAGTCAACCGCCTCTAGCGGGGCAGAACACCGGGGAGCTGTTTTTT	CASSQPPLAGQNTGELFF
NA	TRBD1	TRBV29-1	TRBJ2-3	TGCAGCGATCGGACAGGGGAAAGGACAGATACGCAGTATTTT	CSDRTGERTDTQYF
NA	TRBD1	TRBV29-1	TRBJ1-1	TGCAGCGTTGCGGGGACAGAGATGAACACTGAAGCTTTCTTT	CSVAGTEMNTEAFF
few	TRBD1	TRBV4-1	TRBJ1-1	TGCGCCAGCAGCCACCCGGACAGGCTGAGCACTGAAGCTTTCTTT	CASSHPDRLSTEAFF
few	TRBD1	TRBV9	TRBJ2-7	TGTGCCAGCAGCGAGGGCCCGACAGGGATTGCCGAGCAGTACTTC	CASSEGPTGIAEQYF
NA	NA	TRBV7-9	TRBJ1-1	TGTGCCAGCAGACAGGGCGAAGCTTTCTTT	CASRQGEAFF
NA	NA	TRBV5-5	TRBJ1-5	TGTGCCAGCAGCTTAGGCCCGGGCAGTACCAATCAGCCCCAGCATTTT	CASSLGPGSTNQPQHF
few	NA	TRBV7-2	TRBJ2-2	TGTGCCAGCAGCGCCATCGGATATTTGACCGGGGAGCTGTTTTTT	CASSAIGYLTGELFF
many	NA	TRBV7-2	TRBJ2-3	TGTGCCAGCAGCTTAAGCGAGACAGATACGCAGTATTTT	CASSLSETDTQYF
NA	TRBD2	TRBV7-9	TRBJ2-1	TGTGCCAGCAGCTCCGTCCGGACTAGCGGGGGCCTATGGGGCAATGAGCAGTTCTTC	CASSSVRTSGGLWGNEQFF
few	NA	TRBV5-1	TRBJ2-2	TGCGCCAGCCAAAACTCCGTGGACACCGGGGAGCTGTTTTTT	CASQNSVDTGELFF
few	NA	TRBV7-2	TRBJ2-5	TGTGCCAGCAGCTTAATGGGGGGCCTAAAAGAGACCCAGTACTTC	CASSLMGGLKETQYF